Following are 29 T cell receptor beta chains from one sample sequenced in a study of shared clonotypes between healthy human individuals. TCRdb's table, derived via immunoSEQ multiplex PCR, lists solely in-frame clones and lacks some. Found here are approximately 500,000 clones, almost 80% of them singletons; the top ten hold under 15%. Sequenced: PBMCs. The source is a woman in her forties in good health. Some clones in this sample may be carry-over from other donors' samples.

This clone has a handful of counts. The genes are TRBV2 and TRBJ1-2; 7 nucleotides match TRBD1. Losses at the gene ends were 6 bases for V and 4 bases for J; bases not matched to a gene: 11. This CDR3 has 15 residues. CDR1 SNHLY and CDR2 FYNNEI come from the germline V gene. DNA of the CDR3: TGTGCCAGCAGCAAAGGGAACAGGGGCCCCTATGGCTACACCTTC. Its protein product is CASSKGNRGPYGYTF.

This clone was observed a handful of times. The chain combines TRBV5-1 with TRBJ2-3, with no clear D. This CDR3 is 13 amino acids long. The germline gives CDR1 SGHRS, CDR2 YFSETQ. Trimming took off 5 bases at V and 2 bases at J, with 9 bases between the two ends. DNA for the CDR3: TGCGCCAGCAGTCAAATGGACACAGATACGCAGTATTTT. Its translation is CASSQMDTDTQYF. The entire variable domain, with the rest obtained from reference TRBV5-1 and TRBJ2-3, is as follows: KAGVTQTPRYLIKTRGQQVTLSCSPISGHRSVSWYQQTPGQGLQFLFEYFSETQRNKGNFPGRFSGRQFSNSRSEMNVSTLELGDSALYLCASSQMDTDTQYFGPGTRLTVL.

The chain joins TRBV10-2 to TRBJ1-1, with D unresolved. The CDR3 consists of 14 residues. Trimming removed 10 bases at V and 1 base at J, with 16 bases between. CDR1 is WSHSY, CDR2 SAAADI, per germline. The CDR3 nucleotides are TGCGCCACCATCCAGGCGGGCTCGAACACTGAAGCTTTCTTT. Translation gives CATIQAGSNTEAFF.

This clone was detected a few times. CDR3 DNA: TGTGCCAGCAGTGAAGGGAGGATCGACTACGAGCAGTACTTC. Protein product: CASSEGRIDYEQYF. The V and J genes are TRBV6-1 and TRBJ2-7; D may be TRBD2 (5 bases). This CDR3 spans 14 amino acids. The V gene lost 1 base and the J gene lost 3 bases, with 10 bases spanning the gap. From germline, CDR1 is MNHNS and CDR2 SASEGT.

This sequence joins TRBV6-5 and TRBJ1-5, with unresolved D. The CDR3 consists of 15 residues. V was clipped by 5 bases and J by 2 bases, with 13 bases between them. CDR1 is MNHEY, CDR2 SVGAGI, per germline. The CDR3 bases are TGTGCCAGCAGTCAGGATTCCGGGGGCAATCAGCCCCAGCATTTT. This translates into CASSQDSGGNQPQHF.

The table lists this clone with a few counts. The J gene is TRBJ1-6, the V gene TRBV28; 7 nucleotides agree with TRBD1. Unmatched junction bases numbered 12, after V lost 6 bases and J lost 7 bases. This CDR3 comprises 16 residues. Germline assignment: CDR1 MDHEN and CDR2 SYDVKM. In DNA form, the CDR3 reads TGTGCCAGCAGACCCTCACTGGGACAGACCAATTCACCCCTCCACTTT. This codes for CASRPSLGQTNSPLHF.

The rearrangement uses TRBV9 and TRBJ2-2; 14 bases are shared with TRBD2. The CDR3 contains 19 residues. Germline V gives CDR1 SGDLS, CDR2 YYNGEE. Trimming cost V 0 bases and J 2 bases; bases outside gene matches: 6. CDR3 in amino acids: CASSVGMGLAGDNTGELFF. CDR3 DNA sequence: TGTGCCAGCAGCGTAGGTATGGGACTAGCGGGAGACAACACCGGGGAGCTGTTTTTT.

The sample holds one count of this clone. This chain links TRBV5-1 with TRBJ2-3; 9 bases line up with TRBD1. Trimming at V came to 0 bases and at J to 8 bases, leaving 4 bases not matched to a gene. CDR1 SGHRS and CDR2 YFSETQ come from the germline V gene. This CDR3 is 14 amino acids long. In DNA, the CDR3 is TGCGCCAGCAGCTTGGGAGAACAGGGGGCTACGCAGTATTTT. It yields the protein CASSLGEQGATQYF.

V and J are TRBV28 and TRBJ2-2; TRBD1 aligns across 11 bases. The V gene end was trimmed by 5 bases and the J gene end by 7 bases; junction bases not matched to a gene: 9. The CDR3 loop spans 16 amino acids. Germline V gene sequence: CDR1 MDHEN, CDR2 SYDVKM. Here the CDR3 reads CASSPGQGVGSGELFF. The CDR3 DNA reads TGTGCCAGCAGTCCGGGACAGGGGGTGGGCAGCGGGGAGCTGTTTTTT.

This clone was observed a few times. The rearrangement uses TRBV14 and TRBJ1-4, with a possible D match to TRBD1 (5 bases). The germline CDR1 and CDR2 sequences are SGHDN and FVKESK. This CDR3 has 15 residues. The V end lost 5 bases, the J end lost 3 bases, and 13 bases lay between the germline ends. CDR3 DNA sequence: TGTGCCAGCAGCTCCAGGGTAGGGCCTAATGAAAAACTGTTTTTT. Protein: CASSSRVGPNEKLFF.

The J gene is TRBJ2-2, the V gene TRBV5-1; no reliable D call. Trimming removed 6 bases at V and 4 bases at J, with 22 bases between. The CDR3 sequence is 17 residues long. Germline values: CDR1 SGHRS, CDR2 YFSETQ. CDR3 in DNA: TGCGCCAGCACACCGACGCCCACGAAGGGCGGCACCGGGGAGCTGTTTTTT. It translates to CASTPTPTKGGTGELFF. Full variable domain (rest looked up from reference TRBV5-1 and TRBJ2-2): KAGVTQTPRYLIKTRGQQVTLSCSPISGHRSVSWYQQTPGQGLQFLFEYFSETQRNKGNFPGRFSGRQFSNSRSEMNVSTLELGDSALYLCASTPTPTKGGTGELFFGEGSRLTVL.

This clone occurred many times. This chain connects TRBV7-9 to TRBJ1-4; D not certain. This CDR3 is 14 amino acids long. Germline CDR1 is SEHNR and CDR2 is FQNEAQ (reference sequence). The germline V and J ends were trimmed by 3 bases and 0 bases, with 5 bases remaining between them. The CDR3 here is CASSLTSTNEKLFF. CDR3 in DNA: TGTGCCAGCAGCTTGACCTCAACTAATGAAAAACTGTTTTTT.

This clone has a handful of counts. The chain employs TRBV18 and TRBJ1-5; TRBD1 agrees at 8 bases. Germline loops: CDR1 KGHSH, CDR2 LQKENI. Trimming cost V 3 bases and J 2 bases; bases outside gene matches: 6. The CDR3 is 16 residues long. For the CDR3, the DNA is TGTGCCAGCTCACCGAACCCGGGACAGGGCAATCAGCCCCAGCATTTT. Amino acids: CASSPNPGQGNQPQHF.

With respect to this clone: Other DNA sequences in this sample translate to the same CDR3. The chain joins TRBV19 to TRBJ2-7, with 9 bases fitting TRBD1. Germline CDR1 LNHDA, CDR2 SQIVND (reference sequence). Losses at the gene ends were 5 bases for V and 2 bases for J; bases not matched to a gene: 4. The CDR3 consists of 14 residues. The chain's CDR3 is CASSLGQGPYEQYF. DNA of the CDR3: TGTGCCAGTAGTCTTGGACAGGGGCCCTACGAGCAGTACTTC.

This clone was observed a single time. The chain recombines TRBV5-5 with TRBJ2-7; tentatively, D is TRBD1 (6 bases). Trimming stripped 5 bases from V and 0 bases from J, with 18 bases between. This CDR3 region has 16 residues. Germline V gene lookup returns CDR1 SGHKS and CDR2 YYEKEE (reference sequence). The CDR3 spells CASSLTVQGFSYEQYF. In DNA form, the CDR3 reads TGTGCCAGCAGTTTGACGGTACAGGGTTTCTCCTACGAGCAGTACTTC. The full variable domain, in which reference TRBV5-5 and TRBJ2-7 provide the parts outside the CDR3, is DAGVTQSPTHLIKTRGQQVTLRCSPISGHKSVSWYQQVLGQGPQFIFQYYEKEERGRGNFPDRFSARQFPNYSSELNVNALLLGDSALYLCASSLTVQGFSYEQYFGPGTRLTVT.

The chain carries TRBV7-2 and TRBJ2-1; unclear D gene. The germline CDR1 and CDR2 sequences are SGHTA and FQGNSA. V lost 4 bases and J lost 8, with 12 bases in between. The CDR3 totals 13 residues. The DNA for the CDR3 is TGTGCCAGCAGCTCGACTCCCGGGCATGAGCAGTTCTTC. Protein product: CASSSTPGHEQFF.

The chain uses TRBV2 and TRBJ2-5; 8 bases map to TRBD1. Losses at the gene ends were 5 bases for V and 5 bases for J; bases not matched to a gene: 10. This CDR3 region has 15 residues. Germline V gene lookup returns CDR1 SNHLY and CDR2 FYNNEI. As DNA, the CDR3 is TGTGCCAGCAGTTCGGGGGACAGGCAGGGGGAGACCCAGTACTTC. Amino acids: CASSSGDRQGETQYF.

This chain connects TRBV7-8 to TRBJ2-3, with TRBD1 identical over 8 bases. Trimming at V came to 2 bases and at J to 6 bases, leaving 10 bases not matched to a gene. The length of the CDR3 is 16 residues. From germline, CDR1 is SGHVS and CDR2 FQNEAQ. The CDR3 loop reads CASSLPMRNRGDTQYF. CDR3 nucleotides: TGTGCCAGCAGCTTACCTATGAGAAACAGGGGGGATACGCAGTATTTT.

This chain links TRBV7-2 with TRBJ2-5; 13 bases match TRBD2. V gave up 1 base and J gave up 10 bases; unmatched junction bases: 6. Germline V gives CDR1 SGHTA, CDR2 FQGNSA. The CDR3 consists of 15 residues. The CDR3 region has the DNA TGTGCCAGCAGCTTAGAACTAGCGGGAGGGATGCTCCAGTACTTC. Its translation: CASSLELAGGMLQYF.

The table lists this clone with a few counts. The V call is TRBV11-3, the J call TRBJ2-2, with D uncertain. Trimming shortened V by 2 bases and J by 7 bases, and 5 bases separated the two germline ends. Germline V CDR1 and CDR2: SGHNT, YENEEA. The CDR3 loop spans 12 amino acids. CDR3 loop: CASSLNGGELFF. The CDR3 bases are TGTGCCAGCAGCTTAAATGGCGGGGAGCTGTTTTTT.

J is TRBJ2-1 and V is TRBV7-6; 9 positions agree with TRBD2. V lost 2 bases and J lost 2; bases outside the gene matches: 4. CDR1 and CDR2 (germline): SGHVS, FNYEAQ. This CDR3 region has 16 residues. CDR3 nucleotides: TGTGCCAGCAGCTTATCGATAGCGGGAGCCTACAATGAGCAGTTCTTC. Translation gives CASSLSIAGAYNEQFF.

This chain links TRBV11-2 with TRBJ2-1, with 8 bases matching TRBD2. Germline assignment: CDR1 SGHAT and CDR2 FQNNGV. V dropped 1 base and J dropped 13; count of bases not matched to a gene: 9. CDR3 length: 14 residues. CDR3: CASSLVPGLAGQFF. CDR3 bases: TGTGCCAGCAGCTTAGTTCCTGGGCTAGCGGGCCAGTTCTTC.

The chain couples TRBV28 to TRBJ1-2; D not certain. The germline CDR1 and CDR2 sequences are MDHEN and SYDVKM. Trimming stripped 2 bases from V and 7 bases from J, with 14 bases between. This CDR3 spans 14 amino acids. For the CDR3, the DNA is TGTGCCAGCAGTTTACCCCCACTAAAGGGTGGCTACACCTTC. This gives the protein CASSLPPLKGGYTF.

The chain carries TRBV7-2 and TRBJ1-3; D may be TRBD1 (5 bases). From germline, CDR1 is SGHTA and CDR2 FQGNSA. The CDR3 length is 15 residues. Trimming removed 5 bases from V and 4 bases from J, with 15 bases in between. CDR3 loop: CASSPRGGGGNTIYF. CDR3 DNA sequence: TGTGCCAGCAGCCCCCGGGGGGGTGGGGGAAACACCATATATTTT.

The CDR3 reads CASSPAGANYGYTF. In DNA form, the CDR3 reads TGTGCCAGCAGTCCCGCCGGAGCTAACTATGGCTACACCTTC. V is TRBV28 and J is TRBJ1-2; D uncertain. V lost 5 bases and J lost 0, with 10 bases in between. This CDR3 comprises 14 residues. The germline CDR1 and CDR2 sequences are MDHEN and SYDVKM.

The count of this clone is one. The chain links TRBV28 to TRBJ2-7; D uncertain. The germline V and J ends were trimmed by 1 base and 2 bases, with 6 bases remaining between them. Germline V gives CDR1 MDHEN, CDR2 SYDVKM. The CDR3 is 13 amino acids. CDR3 in amino acids: CASSLFTAYEQYF. In nucleotides, the CDR3 is TGTGCCAGCAGTTTATTCACAGCCTACGAGCAGTACTTC.

The chain uses TRBV7-2 and TRBJ1-2; D gene uncertain. CDR3 length: 13 residues. The V end was cut by 2 bases, the J end by 8 bases, with 12 bases between. CDR1 is SGHTA and CDR2 is FQGNSA in the germline V gene. CDR3 sequence reads: CASSLSVSGGYTF. The CDR3 DNA reads TGTGCCAGCAGCTTAAGTGTCAGCGGGGGCTACACCTTC.

The J gene is TRBJ2-1, the V gene TRBV20-1; D ambiguous. CDR3 length: 9 amino acids. The germline V gene encodes CDR1 DFQATT and CDR2 SNEGSKA (reference sequence). V shed 1 base and J shed 9 bases, with 1 base lying between them. Here the CDR3 reads CSARAEQFF. The CDR3 coding sequence is TGCAGTGCTAGAGCTGAGCAGTTCTTC.

The chain recombines TRBV29-1 with TRBJ2-7; TRBD2 aligns across 10 bases. The CDR3 extends over 13 amino acids. Germline loops: CDR1 SQVTM, CDR2 ANQGSEA. V lost 5 bases and J lost 7; bases outside the gene matches: 8. CDR3 loop: CSVSPSGSREQYF. CDR3 coding DNA: TGCAGCGTTTCCCCTAGCGGGAGTCGGGAGCAGTACTTC.